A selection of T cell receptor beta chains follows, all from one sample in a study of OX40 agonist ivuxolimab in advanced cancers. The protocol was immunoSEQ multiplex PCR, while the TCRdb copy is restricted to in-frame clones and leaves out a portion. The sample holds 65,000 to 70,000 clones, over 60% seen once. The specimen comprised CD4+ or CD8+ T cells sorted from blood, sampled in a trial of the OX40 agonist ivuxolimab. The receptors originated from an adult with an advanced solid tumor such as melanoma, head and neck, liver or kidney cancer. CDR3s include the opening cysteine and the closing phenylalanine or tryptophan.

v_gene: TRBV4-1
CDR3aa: CASSQGGRGPSTDTQYF

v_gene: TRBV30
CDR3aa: CAWKGGAAPQYF

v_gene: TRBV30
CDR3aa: CAWRMNTEAFF

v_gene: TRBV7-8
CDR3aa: CASSPGRGSVGETQYF

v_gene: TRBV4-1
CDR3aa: CASSPGTGRANTQYF

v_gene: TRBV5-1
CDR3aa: CASSLVGSQGEKLFF

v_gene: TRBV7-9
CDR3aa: CASSLEENTEAFF

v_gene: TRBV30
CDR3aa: CARRGGWTGELFF

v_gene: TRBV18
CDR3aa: CASSPRGMNTEAFF

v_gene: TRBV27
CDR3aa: CASSFWVGDGANVLTF

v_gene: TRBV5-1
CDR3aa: CASSRTSGSSYNEQFF

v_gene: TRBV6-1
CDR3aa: CASNEGIGRELFF

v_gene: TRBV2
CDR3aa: CASSPQGIREQYF

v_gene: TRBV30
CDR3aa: CASRREKHGELFF

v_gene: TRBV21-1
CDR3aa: CASSKIRPGDEQYF

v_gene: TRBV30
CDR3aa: CAWSPPGLEAFF

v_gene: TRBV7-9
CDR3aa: CASSPAPPSEKLFF

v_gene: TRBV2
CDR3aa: CASSQERQPHYGYTF

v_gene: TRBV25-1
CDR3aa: CASRGGSYEQYF

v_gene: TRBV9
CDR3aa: CASSPRAGGGADTQYF

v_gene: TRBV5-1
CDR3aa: CAKGPGSSGNTIYF

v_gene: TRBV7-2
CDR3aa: CASSFPTGRYYEQYF

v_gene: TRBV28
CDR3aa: CASSVEDTQYF

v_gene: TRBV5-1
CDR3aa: CASSPATGLETQYF

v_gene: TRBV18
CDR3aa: CASSPDGREKLFF

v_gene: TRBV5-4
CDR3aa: CASSRRQGPTGELFF

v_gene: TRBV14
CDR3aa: CASSLSRKGRGLTQYF

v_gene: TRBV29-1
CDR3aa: CSVSVSRAGELFF

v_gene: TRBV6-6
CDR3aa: CASSSGQIADTQYF

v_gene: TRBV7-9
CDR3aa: CASSFPEREVYEQYF

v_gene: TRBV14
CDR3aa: CASSHLAGVKGEQYF

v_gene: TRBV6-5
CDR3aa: CATRGQFNQPQHF

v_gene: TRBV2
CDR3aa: CASIGTGGANTEAFF

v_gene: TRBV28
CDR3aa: CASTPLQGETQYF

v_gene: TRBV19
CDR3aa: CASTPVGGAGYNEQFF